What follows are 29 T cell receptor beta chains derived from one specimen sequenced in a study of blood T cell repertoires in COVID-19. Profiled with immunoSEQ multiplex PCR; TCRdb holds only in-frame clones, not every one. The sample includes about 100,000 clones, approximately 92% of them seen just once. The sample was peripheral blood. These receptors all stem from a middle-aged man with active COVID-19.

This clone was seen only once. CDR3 amino acids: CASSKVIEAFF. The CDR3 DNA sequence: TGTGCCAGCAGCAAAGTCATTGAAGCTTTCTTT. This chain uses TRBV21-1 with TRBJ1-1; the DNA was not used to check the table's D call, TRBD1. TRBV21-1 is tagged as a pseudogene. This CDR3 has 11 residues.

The rearrangement uses TRBV30 and TRBJ1-6; no clear D gene. This CDR3 spans 14 amino acids. V lost 0 bases and J 7 bases, leaving 10 bases between the germline ends. Germline V CDR1 and CDR2: GTSNPN, SVGIG (reference sequence). CDR3 residues: CAWSVRSNNSPLHF. The CDR3 bases are TGTGCCTGGAGTGTACGGAGTAACAATTCACCCCTCCACTTT.

The rearrangement links TRBV3-1 (or the pseudogene TRBV3-2) to TRBJ1-1, with TRBD1 identical over 11 bases. This CDR3 contains 17 residues. V was clipped by 3 bases and J by 1 base; unmatched bases: 7. The V gene's germline CDR1 is LGHDT and CDR2 YNNKEL (reference sequence). This chain's CDR3 is CASSQGGTGGWNTEAFF. The DNA of the CDR3 is TGTGCCAGCAGCCAGGGCGGGACAGGGGGTTGGAACACTGAAGCTTTCTTT.

The count of this clone is one. The chain has TRBV2 and TRBJ1-2; TRBD1 matches at 12 bases. CDR3 length equals 15 residues. From germline, CDR1 is SNHLY and CDR2 FYNNEI. The V and J ends lost 7 bases and 2 bases, in that order; junction bases with no gene match: 5. Here the CDR3 DNA reads TGTGCCAGCATGAAGGGACAGGGGGCGAACTATGGCTACACCTTC. Translated: CASMKGQGANYGYTF.

The chain recombines TRBV5-1 with TRBJ2-2; 9 positions match TRBD2. The CDR3 loop spans 16 amino acids. The V segment lost 2 bases and the J segment 2 bases; nucleotides outside the gene matches: 4. CDR1 and CDR2 from the germline V gene are SGHRS and YFSETQ. The CDR3: CASSFTSGPNTGELFF. CDR3 DNA sequence: TGCGCCAGCAGCTTCACTAGCGGGCCTAACACCGGGGAGCTGTTTTTT.

This clone was seen only a few times. The V call is TRBV7-2, the J call TRBJ2-7; D call uncertain. The CDR3 is made up of 14 amino acids. In germline, CDR1 is SGHTA, CDR2 FQGNSA. Trimming took off 1 base at V and 0 bases at J, with 7 bases between the two ends. CDR3 loop: CASSLERSSYEQYF. CDR3 nucleotide sequence: TGTGCCAGCAGCTTAGAGAGGAGCTCCTACGAGCAGTACTTC.

V gene TRBV3-1 (or the pseudogene TRBV3-2) combines with J gene TRBJ2-2; D may be TRBD2 (6 bases). Germline V CDR1 and CDR2: LGHDT, YNNKEL (reference sequence). V shed 1 base and J shed 5 bases, with 17 bases lying between them. The CDR3 contains 17 residues. Here the CDR3 reads CASSQVGREWETGELFF. CDR3 coding DNA: TGTGCCAGCAGCCAAGTCGGACGGGAGTGGGAGACCGGGGAGCTGTTTTTT.

The CDR3 region is CASSRDRSFNGELFF. CDR3 sequence (DNA): TGTGCCAGCAGCCGTGACCGGAGTTTTAACGGGGAGCTGTTTTTT. The J gene is TRBJ2-2, the V gene TRBV11-2, with D unclear. In germline, CDR1 is SGHAT, CDR2 FQNNGV. The CDR3 covers 15 residues. V shed 5 bases and J shed 7 bases, with 17 bases lying between them.

The gene calls are TRBV6-6 and TRBJ1-3, with 9 bases identical to TRBD1. The CDR3 runs to 21 residues. J lost 0 bases, V lost 7 bases, and 22 bases had no gene match. CDR1 and CDR2 from the germline V gene are MNHNY and SVGAGI (reference sequence). CDR3 nucleotides: TGTGCCAGCATTCGAGGCACCGGGACAGGGCTTACAAAAGACTCTGGAAACACCATATATTTT. It specifies CASIRGTGTGLTKDSGNTIYF.

This clone was counted between two and nine times. The rearrangement uses TRBV21-1 and TRBJ1-1; the table names TRBD1, a call not compared with the DNA. TRBV21-1 is classified as a pseudogene. CDR3 size: 18 residues. CDR3 amino acids: CASSKAVLTGQGFTEAFF. The CDR3 DNA follows: TGTGCCAGCAGCAAAGCAGTTTTGACGGGACAGGGTTTTACTGAAGCTTTCTTT.

The V call is TRBV24-1, the J call TRBJ2-1; D is possibly TRBD2 (5 bases). This CDR3 comprises 14 residues. CDR1 is KGHDR and CDR2 is SFDVKD in the germline V gene. V lost 0 bases, J lost 13 bases, and 15 bases lay in between. The CDR3 is CATSDLVERSRQFF. The CDR3 DNA follows: TGTGCCACCAGTGATTTGGTCGAGCGGAGTAGACAGTTCTTC.

This chain joins TRBV29-1 and TRBJ2-1; TRBD2 agrees at 8 bases. V dropped 5 bases and J dropped 6; count of bases not matched to a gene: 3. Germline CDR1 reads SQVTM; CDR2 reads ANQGSEA. The length of the CDR3 is 12 residues. The CDR3 nucleotides read TGCAGCGTTCAGAGCGGGAGCAATGAGCAGTTCTTC. Amino acid sequence: CSVQSGSNEQFF.

The genes are TRBV7-9 and TRBJ2-5; tentatively, D is TRBD2 (5 bases). The V gene's germline CDR1 is SEHNR and CDR2 FQNEAQ (reference sequence). This CDR3 spans 14 amino acids. Trimming shortened V by 11 bases and J by 5 bases, and 21 bases separated the two germline ends. In DNA, the CDR3 is TGTGCCCTTAGGTCCTCCGCGGGCGGGGAGACCCAGTACTTC. Translation gives CALRSSAGGETQYF.

J is TRBJ2-2 and V is TRBV6-2 or TRBV6-3, with 15 bases lining up with TRBD2. The germline gives CDR1 MNHEY, CDR2 SVGEGT. The CDR3 extends over 16 amino acids. V shed 5 bases and J 8 bases; nucleotides not matched to a gene: 6. This CDR3 is CASSPRTSGRGGELFF. The CDR3 DNA reads TGTGCCAGCAGTCCCCGGACTAGCGGGAGGGGGGGGGAGCTGTTTTTT.

V gene TRBV6-5 combines with J gene TRBJ1-1; D not certain. Between the trimmed V and J ends, which lost 7 bases and 1 base, there was a span of 10 bases. The CDR3 totals 13 residues. Germline CDR1 reads MNHEY; CDR2 reads SVGAGI. The CDR3 is CASKAVKNTEAFF. For the CDR3, the DNA is TGTGCCAGCAAGGCGGTGAAGAACACTGAAGCTTTCTTT.

The chain carries TRBV3-1 (or the pseudogene TRBV3-2) and TRBJ1-4; perhaps TRBD1 as D (5 bases). The ends were cut back, 0 bases at V and 10 bases at J, with 6 bases in the middle. This CDR3 region has 12 residues. Germline CDR1 LGHDT, CDR2 YNNKEL (reference sequence). CDR3: CASSQDQGKLFF. The DNA of the CDR3 is TGTGCCAGCAGCCAAGATCAGGGAAAACTGTTTTTT.

The V gene is TRBV4-1, the J gene TRBJ2-1; 8 nucleotides align to TRBD2. The V and J ends lost 6 bases and 10 bases, in that order; junction bases with no gene match: 8. The CDR3 length is 13 residues. Germline CDR1 is MGHRA and CDR2 is YSYEKL. CDR3 DNA: TGCGCCAGCAGTGGTCGGGAGGGCCAGGAGCAGTTCTTC. This gives the protein CASSGREGQEQFF.

CDR3 in DNA: TGTGCCAGCAGTGAATTTATGGGGCGAGTTGGCTACACCTTC. Translated, it gives CASSEFMGRVGYTF. The chain couples TRBV25-1 to TRBJ1-2; tentatively, D is TRBD1 (5 bases). Germline V gene sequence: CDR1 MGHDK, CDR2 SYGVNS. CDR3 length: 14 amino acids. V was trimmed by 1 base and J by 7 bases, leaving 13 bases between them.

The rearrangement joins TRBV7-9 to TRBJ2-7; D is unresolved. CDR3 size: 13 residues. The germline gives CDR1 SEHNR, CDR2 FQNEAQ (reference sequence). With 2 bases removed from V and 3 bases from J, the gap between germline ends came to 8 bases. The CDR3 coding sequence is TGTGCCAGCAGCTTAAGCCCCCACTACGAGCAGTACTTC. Protein: CASSLSPHYEQYF.

The chain has TRBV4-2 and TRBJ1-6, with TRBD1 identical over 7 bases. Germline loops: CDR1 LGHNA, CDR2 YNFKEQ. The CDR3 sequence is 17 residues long. Losses at the gene ends were 1 base for V and 0 bases for J; bases not matched to a gene: 3. Here the CDR3 DNA reads TGTGCCAGCAGCCAAGGAACAGGGGCCTCCTATAATTCACCCCTCCACTTT. It is translated as CASSQGTGASYNSPLHF.

The chain has TRBV2 and TRBJ2-3, with TRBD2 as a possible D gene (7 bases). The CDR3 is 16 residues long. The germline gives CDR1 SNHLY, CDR2 FYNNEI. Trimming removed 4 bases from V and 2 bases from J, with 16 bases in between. The CDR3 spells CASSGGGGGLTDTQYF. The CDR3 DNA sequence: TGTGCCAGCAGTGGTGGGGGAGGGGGTCTCACAGATACGCAGTATTTT.

The V call is TRBV18, the J call TRBJ1-1; D is undetermined. The germline CDR1 and CDR2 sequences are KGHSH and LQKENI. CDR3 length: 13 amino acids. Trimming stripped 3 bases from V and 3 bases from J, with 8 bases between. The CDR3 reads CASSPREDTEAFF. The CDR3 region has the DNA TGTGCCAGCTCACCGAGGGAGGACACTGAAGCTTTCTTT.

The chain recombines TRBV5-1 with TRBJ1-2; 8 bases are a match to TRBD1. V gave up 0 bases and J gave up 7 bases; unmatched junction bases: 11. CDR1 and CDR2 from the germline V gene are SGHRS and YFSETQ. The CDR3 loop spans 16 amino acids. In nucleotides, the CDR3 is TGCGCCAGCAGCTTGGCCCCTCTCAGGGGGCGAAGTGGCTACACCTTC. It translates to CASSLAPLRGRSGYTF.

The rearrangement joins TRBV5-6 to TRBJ1-2, with TRBD1 as a possible D gene (5 bases). V lost 5 bases to trimming and J lost 3 bases, with 8 bases between them. Germline-derived CDR1 and CDR2 are SGHDT and YYEEEE. The CDR3 covers 12 residues. The CDR3 is CASSPGDYGYTF. The CDR3 nucleotides read TGTGCCAGCAGTCCGGGGGACTATGGCTACACCTTC.

The V and J genes are TRBV28 and TRBJ1-5, with D perhaps matching TRBD1 (6 bases). The CDR3 has 14 residues. Germline lookup yields CDR1 MDHEN and CDR2 SYDVKM. Trimming took off 6 bases at V and 6 bases at J, with 15 bases between the two ends. The CDR3 sequence: CASSSGGAGQPQHF. In DNA form, the CDR3 reads TGTGCCAGCAGCTCCGGGGGGGCGGGTCAGCCCCAGCATTTT.

In DNA, the CDR3 is TGTGCCAGCAGCCGGGACAAGTTTACCTACGAGCAGTACTTC. Protein sequence: CASSRDKFTYEQYF. V gene TRBV6-5 combines with J gene TRBJ2-7; D possibly corresponds to TRBD1 (6 bases). Germline CDR1 reads MNHEY; CDR2 reads SVGAGI. The CDR3 spans 14 residues. V was trimmed by 6 bases and J by 2 bases, leaving 14 bases between them.

The V gene is TRBV6-5, the J gene TRBJ2-7; TRBD1 agrees at 9 bases. The length of the CDR3 is 14 residues. Germline V lookup: CDR1 MNHEY, CDR2 SVGAGI. V lost 6 bases, J lost 3 bases, and 6 bases stayed unmatched. The CDR3 loop reads CASSPGTGLYEQYF. The CDR3 DNA is TGTGCCAGCAGCCCCGGGACAGGGCTCTACGAGCAGTACTTC.

The chain couples TRBV10-2 to TRBJ1-4, with D possibly being TRBD1 (5 bases). The CDR3 sequence is 15 residues long. The germline gives CDR1 WSHSY, CDR2 SAAADI. The V gene lost 3 bases and the J gene lost 7 bases, with 15 bases spanning the gap. The CDR3 region is CASSDPGGGSEKLFF. CDR3 bases: TGCGCCAGCAGTGACCCTGGGGGGGGAAGTGAAAAACTGTTTTTT.

This sequence joins TRBV23-1 and TRBJ1-6; D uncertain. TRBV23-1 is given ORF status, its function remaining uncertain. The CDR3 has 16 amino acids. The V gene lost 4 bases and the J gene lost 3 bases, with 13 bases spanning the gap. The CDR3: CASSLATDYYNSPLHF. The CDR3 DNA sequence: TGCGCCAGCAGTCTAGCGACGGACTACTATAATTCACCCCTCCACTTT.